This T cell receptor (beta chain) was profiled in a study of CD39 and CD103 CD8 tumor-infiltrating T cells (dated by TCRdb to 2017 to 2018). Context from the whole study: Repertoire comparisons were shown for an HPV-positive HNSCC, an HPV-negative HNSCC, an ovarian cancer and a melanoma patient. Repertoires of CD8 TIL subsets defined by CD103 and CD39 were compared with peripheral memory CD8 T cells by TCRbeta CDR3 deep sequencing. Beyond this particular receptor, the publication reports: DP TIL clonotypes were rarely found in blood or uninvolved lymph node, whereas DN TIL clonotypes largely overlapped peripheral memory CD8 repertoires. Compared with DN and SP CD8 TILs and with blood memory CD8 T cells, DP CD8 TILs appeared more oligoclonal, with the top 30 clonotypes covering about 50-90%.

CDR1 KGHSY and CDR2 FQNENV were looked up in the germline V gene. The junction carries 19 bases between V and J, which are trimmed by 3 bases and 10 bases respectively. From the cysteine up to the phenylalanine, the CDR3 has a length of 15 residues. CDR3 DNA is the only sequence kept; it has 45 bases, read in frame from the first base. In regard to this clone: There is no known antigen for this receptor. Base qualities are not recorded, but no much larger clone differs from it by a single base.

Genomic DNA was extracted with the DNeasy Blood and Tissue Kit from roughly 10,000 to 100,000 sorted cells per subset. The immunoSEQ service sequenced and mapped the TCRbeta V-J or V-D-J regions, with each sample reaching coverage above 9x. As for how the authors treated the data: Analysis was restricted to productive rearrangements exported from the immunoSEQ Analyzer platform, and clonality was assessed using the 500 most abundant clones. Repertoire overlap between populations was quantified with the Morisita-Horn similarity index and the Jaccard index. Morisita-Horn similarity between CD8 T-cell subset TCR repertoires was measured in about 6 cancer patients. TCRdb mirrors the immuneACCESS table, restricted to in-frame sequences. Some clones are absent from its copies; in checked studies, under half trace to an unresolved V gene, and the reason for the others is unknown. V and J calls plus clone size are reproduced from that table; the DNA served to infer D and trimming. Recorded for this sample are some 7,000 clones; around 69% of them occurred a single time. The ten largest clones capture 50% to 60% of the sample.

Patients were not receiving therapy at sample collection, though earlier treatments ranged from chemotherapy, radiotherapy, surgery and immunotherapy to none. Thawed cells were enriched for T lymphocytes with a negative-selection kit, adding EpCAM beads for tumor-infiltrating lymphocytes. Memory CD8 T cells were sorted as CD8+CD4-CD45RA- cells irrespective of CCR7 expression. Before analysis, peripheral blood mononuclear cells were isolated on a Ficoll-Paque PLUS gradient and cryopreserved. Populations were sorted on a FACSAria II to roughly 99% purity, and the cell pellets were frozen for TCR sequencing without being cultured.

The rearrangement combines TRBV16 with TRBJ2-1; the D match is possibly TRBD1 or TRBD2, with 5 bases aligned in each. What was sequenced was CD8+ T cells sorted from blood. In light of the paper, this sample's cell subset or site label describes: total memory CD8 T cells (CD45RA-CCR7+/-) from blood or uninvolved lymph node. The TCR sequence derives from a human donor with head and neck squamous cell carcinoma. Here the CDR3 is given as CASSHGPGTPVEQFF. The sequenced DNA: TGTGCCAGCAGCCACGGCCCGGGGACCCCCGTAGAGCAGTTCTTC. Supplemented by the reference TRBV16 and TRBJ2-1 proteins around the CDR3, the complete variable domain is GEEVAQTPKHLVRGEGQKAKLYCAPIKGHSYVFWYQQVLKNEFKFLISFQNENVFDETGMPKERFSAKCLPNSPCSLEIQATKLEDSAVYFCASSHGPGTPVEQFFGPGTRLTVL.